This is a list of T cell receptor beta chains from one sample in a study of T cells in localized non-small cell lung cancer. Here immunoSEQ multiplex PCR was the method, and the copy in TCRdb shows in-frame clones only, minus some. The table lists approximately 14,000 clones, 80% to 85% of them singletons, with 4.1% in the top ten. This sample comprised peripheral blood, obtained before any cancer treatment. The receptors originated from a female donor at least 60 years old with stage I squamous cell lung carcinoma. Both conserved end residues are part of each CDR3. A D gene is named only where the DNA matches it firmly. Some rows mark clone size as missing; the rest say once, few, many or name a class of expanded clone.

J: TRBJ2-1; size: -; V: TRBV7-3; D: -; DNA: TGTGCCAGCAGCTTAGGCCCATACAATGAGCAGTTCTTC; CDR3: CASSLGPYNEQFF
J: TRBJ1-6; size: -; V: TRBV25-1; D: TRBD1; DNA: TGTGCCAGCAGTGAATATAATCTGGAGGGACAGGGGACTTCACCCCTCCACTTT; CDR3: CASSEYNLEGQGTSPLHF
J: TRBJ1-2; size: once; V: TRBV6-6; D: -; DNA: TGTGCCAGCAGGGGGGAAAGTAACTATGGCTACACCTTC; CDR3: CASRGESNYGYTF
J: TRBJ1-6; size: -; V: TRBV2; D: -; DNA: TGTGCCAGCCGCGACCATCCCAATTCACCCCTCCACTTT; CDR3: CASRDHPNSPLHF
J: TRBJ2-2; size: -; V: TRBV9; D: TRBD1; DNA: TGTGCCAGCAGCGGGAGACAGGGGTCCGCGAACACCGGGGAGCTGTTTTTT; CDR3: CASSGRQGSANTGELFF
J: TRBJ2-7; size: -; V: TRBV7-2; D: TRBD2; DNA: TGTGCCAGCAGCTTAGGCGGCGGGGGTGGCTACGAGCAGTACTTC; CDR3: CASSLGGGGGYEQYF
J: TRBJ1-2; size: -; V: TRBV7-8; D: -; DNA: TGTGCCAGCAGCTTATCCGGGGGGGCTACTAACTATGGCTACACCTTC; CDR3: CASSLSGGATNYGYTF
J: TRBJ2-7; size: -; V: TRBV12-5; D: TRBD1; DNA: TGTGCTAGTGGTTTCGGGACAGGGGGATACGAGCAGTACTTC; CDR3: CASGFGTGGYEQYF
J: TRBJ2-1; size: -; V: TRBV5-1; D: TRBD2; DNA: TGCGCCAGCAGCTACCTAGCGGGGGACAATGAGCAGTTCTTC; CDR3: CASSYLAGDNEQFF
J: TRBJ1-2; size: -; V: TRBV6-1; D: TRBD1; DNA: TGTGCCAGCAGTGAAAGGAGGACAGGGGCCCACTATGGCTACACCTTC; CDR3: CASSERRTGAHYGYTF
J: TRBJ2-5; size: -; V: TRBV9; D: -; DNA: TGTGCCAGCGCCGGGGATGGCGAGACCCAGTACTTC; CDR3: CASAGDGETQYF
J: TRBJ2-7; size: -; V: TRBV7-2; D: TRBD2; DNA: TGTGCCACCAGAAGAGCGGGGGGAACCTACGAGCAGTACTTC; CDR3: CATRRAGGTYEQYF
J: TRBJ2-7; size: -; V: TRBV9; D: -; DNA: TGTGCCAGCAGCGTAGTAGGTAGCTACGGGGACGAGCAGTACTTC; CDR3: CASSVVGSYGDEQYF
J: TRBJ2-2; size: once; V: TRBV2; D: -; DNA: TGTGCCAGCAAACGGGTCGTGGCCGGGGAGCTGTTTTTT; CDR3: CASKRVVAGELFF
J: TRBJ1-5; size: few; V: TRBV9; D: -; DNA: TGTGCCAGCAGCGTAGGTTTAGGGGGCAATCAGCCCCAGCATTTT; CDR3: CASSVGLGGNQPQHF
J: TRBJ2-5; size: -; V: TRBV7-2; D: TRBD2; DNA: TGTGCCAGCGGCGGGAGAAAAGAGACCCAGTACTTC; CDR3: CASGGRKETQYF
J: TRBJ2-3; size: -; V: TRBV5-1; D: TRBD1; DNA: TGCGCCAGCAGCTCGGGACAGTCCGGGGATACGCAGTATTTT; CDR3: CASSSGQSGDTQYF
J: TRBJ2-1; size: -; V: TRBV5-5; D: TRBD2; DNA: TGTGCCAGCAGCTTTAGCGGGGGGGCAAATGAGCAGTTCTTC; CDR3: CASSFSGGANEQFF
J: TRBJ1-4; size: -; V: TRBV30; D: -; DNA: TGTGCCTGGAGTGTGGGAACCTTTGGGGAAAAACTGTTTTTT; CDR3: CAWSVGTFGEKLFF
J: TRBJ2-7; size: -; V: TRBV2; D: TRBD1; DNA: TGTGCCAGCAGAAGGTTTACCGGGACAGGATTTTACGAGCAGTACTTC; CDR3: CASRRFTGTGFYEQYF
J: TRBJ2-1; size: -; V: TRBV7-3; D: -; DNA: TGTGCCAGCAGCTTAATTTCGGGGGCCGGGTACAATGAGCAGTTCTTC; CDR3: CASSLISGAGYNEQFF
J: TRBJ2-7; size: -; V: TRBV4-1; D: TRBD2; DNA: TGCGCCAGCAGCTCACGACTAGCGGGGCCCTACGAGCAGTACTTC; CDR3: CASSSRLAGPYEQYF
J: TRBJ1-5; size: -; V: TRBV4-3; D: TRBD1; DNA: TGCGCCAGCAGCCAAGACCGGACAGGGCGCCAGCCCCAGCATTTT; CDR3: CASSQDRTGRQPQHF
J: TRBJ2-7; size: -; V: TRBV5-1; D: -; DNA: TGCGCCAGCAGCTTTCATACAGGCTACGAGCAGTACTTC; CDR3: CASSFHTGYEQYF
J: TRBJ1-4; size: -; V: TRBV9; D: -; DNA: TGTGCCAGCAGCGGAGGGTTGTCAACTAATGAAAAACTGTTTTTT; CDR3: CASSGGLSTNEKLFF
J: TRBJ1-6; size: -; V: TRBV7-2; D: -; DNA: TGTGCCAGCAGCTTCCGGGGAAATTCACCCCTCCACTTT; CDR3: CASSFRGNSPLHF
J: TRBJ2-7; size: -; V: TRBV5-4; D: TRBD2; DNA: TGTGCCAGCAGCCTCTCGGGGGCCAGCGGGGGCTACGAGCAGTACTTC; CDR3: CASSLSGASGGYEQYF
J: TRBJ2-7; size: -; V: TRBV4-3; D: -; DNA: TGCGCCAGCAGTCGCTCCCGGATTGATCCCTACGAGCAGTACTTC; CDR3: CASSRSRIDPYEQYF
J: TRBJ2-3; size: -; V: TRBV29-1; D: -; DNA: TGCAGCTTCTTCTGGGCCACAGATACGCAGTATTTT; CDR3: CSFFWATDTQYF
J: TRBJ1-1; size: -; V: TRBV19; D: -; DNA: TGTGCCAGTAGTATTGCGCTGGGGGGATTTAGGGTCACTGAAGCTTTCTTT; CDR3: CASSIALGGFRVTEAFF
J: TRBJ2-4; size: -; V: TRBV2; D: -; DNA: TGTGCCAGCAATGGGGGCAAAAACATTCAGTACTTC; CDR3: CASNGGKNIQYF
J: TRBJ2-7; size: -; V: TRBV5-4; D: TRBD2; DNA: TGTGCCAGCAGCTATTCTGGACTAGTGAAAGGTAGTGAGCAGTACTTC; CDR3: CASSYSGLVKGSEQYF
J: TRBJ1-6; size: -; V: TRBV7-9; D: -; DNA: TGTGCCAGCAGCTTAGAACAGTATAATTCACCCCTCCACTTT; CDR3: CASSLEQYNSPLHF
J: TRBJ1-5; size: -; V: TRBV6-6; D: TRBD1; DNA: TGTGCCAGCAGGGACAGGGGACATCAGCCCCAGCATTTT; CDR3: CASRDRGHQPQHF
J: TRBJ2-3; size: -; V: TRBV10-1; D: TRBD2; DNA: TGCGCCAGCAGTGGACTAGCGGGGTGTTCGGGAGATACGCAGTATTTT; CDR3: CASSGLAGCSGDTQYF
J: TRBJ2-2; size: -; V: TRBV9; D: TRBD2; DNA: TGTGCCAGCAGCGTAGTTCCGACTAGCGGGGGGTACGCGAACACCGGGGAGCTGTTTTTT; CDR3: CASSVVPTSGGYANTGELFF
J: TRBJ2-5; size: -; V: TRBV6-5; D: -; DNA: TGTGCCAGCAGTTACTCCGTCGTTAGGGAGACCCAGTACTTC; CDR3: CASSYSVVRETQYF
J: TRBJ1-1; size: -; V: TRBV7-2; D: -; DNA: TGTGCCAGCAGCTTATCGCCGGGGGACACTGAAGCTTTCTTT; CDR3: CASSLSPGDTEAFF
J: TRBJ1-2; size: -; V: TRBV6-1; D: -; DNA: TGTGCCAGCAGTGACTCAGGGGTTTATGGCTACACCTTC; CDR3: CASSDSGVYGYTF
J: TRBJ2-7; size: -; V: TRBV14; D: TRBD1; DNA: TGTGCCAGCAGCCAAGGTACTAACCGGGACAGGGCCTACGAGCAGTACTTC; CDR3: CASSQGTNRDRAYEQYF
J: TRBJ1-2; size: -; V: TRBV5-5; D: -; DNA: TGTGCCAGCAGCAGAACATCCGGCAGTCTTAACTATGGCTACACCTTC; CDR3: CASSRTSGSLNYGYTF
J: TRBJ2-1; size: -; V: TRBV9; D: TRBD1; DNA: TGTGCCAGCAGCGTGCGGGACAGGGGTTGGGATGAGCAGTTCTTC; CDR3: CASSVRDRGWDEQFF
J: TRBJ1-1; size: -; V: TRBV5-4; D: -; DNA: TGTGCCAGCAGCTTACGTGATGGAGGTTGGACTGAAGCTTTCTTT; CDR3: CASSLRDGGWTEAFF
J: TRBJ1-2; size: once; V: TRBV5-1; D: TRBD1; DNA: TGCGCCAGCAGCTTGGGATCAACCGGGACAGGGATTGGCTACACCTTC; CDR3: CASSLGSTGTGIGYTF
J: TRBJ1-2; size: -; V: TRBV7-2; D: -; DNA: TGTGCCAGCAGCTTAGGGCTCCGCAATACTAACTATGGCTACACCTTC; CDR3: CASSLGLRNTNYGYTF
J: TRBJ1-2; size: -; V: TRBV19; D: -; DNA: TGTGCCAGTAGTATAGATAGTCAGTATGGCTACACCTTC; CDR3: CASSIDSQYGYTF
J: TRBJ2-7; size: few; V: TRBV19; D: TRBD1; DNA: TGTGCCAGTACCATGGACAGGTTCTCCTACGAGCAGTACTTC; CDR3: CASTMDRFSYEQYF
J: TRBJ1-3; size: once; V: TRBV2; D: -; DNA: TGTGCCAGCGGAGGACGGTTCTCTGGAAACACCATATATTTT; CDR3: CASGGRFSGNTIYF